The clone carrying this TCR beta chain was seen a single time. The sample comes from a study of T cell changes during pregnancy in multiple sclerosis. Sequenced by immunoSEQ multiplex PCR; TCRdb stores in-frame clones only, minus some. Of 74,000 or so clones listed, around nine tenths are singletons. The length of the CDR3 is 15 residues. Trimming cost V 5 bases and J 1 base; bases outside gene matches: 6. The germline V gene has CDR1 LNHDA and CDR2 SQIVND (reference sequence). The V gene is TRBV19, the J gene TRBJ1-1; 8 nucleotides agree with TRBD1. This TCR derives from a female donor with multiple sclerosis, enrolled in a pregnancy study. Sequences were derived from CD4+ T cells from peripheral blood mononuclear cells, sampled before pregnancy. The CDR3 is CASSFPGGRNTEAFF. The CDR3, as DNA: TGTGCCAGTAGTTTCCCAGGGGGCAGGAACACTGAAGCTTTCTTT.